These 30 T cell receptor beta chains originate from one sample sequenced in a study of blood T cell repertoires in COVID-19. Repertoires were generated with immunoSEQ multiplex PCR, while TCRdb's copy carries only in-frame clones and drops some. There are roughly 200,000 clones in the sample; over 70% occur only once, and 27% lies in the top ten. Sequencing input: peripheral blood. The receptor set was obtained from a man between 40 and 49 years old with acute or convalescent COVID-19.

V usage is TRBV27 and J usage is TRBJ1-4; 12 positions agree with TRBD1. The CDR3 consists of 17 residues. Germline assignment: CDR1 MNHEY and CDR2 SMNVEV (reference sequence). After removal of 6 bases from V and 4 bases from J, the junction contained 9 bases not matched to a gene. CDR3 in amino acids: CASRPGTGGAGNEKLFF. The CDR3 coding sequence is TGTGCCAGCAGACCCGGGACAGGGGGCGCGGGTAATGAAAAACTGTTTTTT.

CDR3 sequence reads: CASRRSGSGSYNEQFF. CDR3 nucleotide sequence: TGTGCCAGCCGCAGAAGCGGGAGTGGCTCCTACAATGAGCAGTTCTTC. This chain connects TRBV5-4 to TRBJ2-1, with 8 nucleotides matching TRBD2. CDR3 size: 16 residues. From germline, CDR1 is SGHNT and CDR2 YYREEE (reference sequence). Trimming at V came to 7 bases and at J to 0 bases, leaving 9 bases not matched to a gene.

This rearrangement joins TRBV7-2 to TRBJ1-3, with D perhaps TRBD1 (5 bases). This CDR3 contains 19 residues. Trimming shortened V by 2 bases and J by 0 bases, and 20 bases separated the two germline ends. The germline gives CDR1 SGHTA, CDR2 FQGNSA. In DNA, the CDR3 is TGTGCCAGCAGCTTACAAACAGGTTCTCCCACATTCTCTGGAAACACCATATATTTT. Its translation is CASSLQTGSPTFSGNTIYF.

This chain's CDR3 is CASSQTTSGQSYNEQFF. DNA of the CDR3: TGCGCCAGCAGCCAAACGACTAGCGGGCAATCCTACAATGAGCAGTTCTTC. V usage is TRBV4-3 and J usage is TRBJ2-1; 10 bases are a match to TRBD2. The V gene's germline CDR1 is LGHNA and CDR2 YSLEER. The CDR3 has 17 residues. After removal of 2 bases from V and 1 base from J, the junction contained 5 bases not matched to a gene.

The chain has TRBV6-6 and TRBJ2-3; 13 nucleotides match TRBD2. CDR3 length equals 16 residues. J gave up 5 bases and V 5 bases, and 7 bases lay outside the gene matches. Germline loops: CDR1 MNHNY, CDR2 SVGAGI (reference sequence). In nucleotides, the CDR3 is TGTGCCAGCAGTAAGACCGGACTAGCGGGAGAAGATACGCAGTATTTT. This encodes CASSKTGLAGEDTQYF.

The chain couples TRBV19 to TRBJ2-3; 7 bases align to TRBD2. Germline-derived CDR1 and CDR2 are LNHDA and SQIVND (reference sequence). The CDR3 sequence is 14 residues long. The trim removed 7 bases at V and 2 bases at J, leaving 6 bases unmatched. The CDR3 region is CASKMGGPTDTQYF. CDR3 nucleotides: TGTGCCAGTAAGATGGGAGGGCCCACAGATACGCAGTATTTT.

In this sample, this clone turned up a few times. The V and J genes are TRBV27 and TRBJ2-1; 8 nucleotides match TRBD2. The CDR3 sequence is 17 residues long. V lost 1 base and J lost 5; bases outside the gene matches: 10. Germline V gene data show CDR1 as MNHEY and CDR2 as SMNVEV (reference sequence). The CDR3 reads CASSLLIREGGNNEQFF. CDR3 coding DNA: TGTGCCAGCAGTTTATTAATACGGGAGGGAGGAAACAATGAGCAGTTCTTC.

This chain joins TRBV7-8 and TRBJ2-7; 7 bases fit TRBD1. The germline gives CDR1 SGHVS, CDR2 FQNEAQ. V gave up 5 bases and J gave up 3 bases; unmatched junction bases: 7. This CDR3 spans 14 amino acids. The CDR3: CASSERQGYYEQYF. The CDR3 DNA follows: TGTGCCAGCAGCGAAAGACAGGGATACTACGAGCAGTACTTC.

This chain connects TRBV2 to TRBJ1-3; possibly TRBD1 for D (6 bases). CDR3 length equals 14 residues. Germline CDR1 reads SNHLY; CDR2 reads FYNNEI. V was cut by 5 bases and J by 9 bases, with 17 bases left in between. The CDR3: CASSLTPGRGTIYF. The CDR3 DNA is TGTGCCAGCAGTCTTACTCCCGGCAGGGGCACCATATATTTT.

V gene TRBV6-5 combines with J gene TRBJ2-2, with TRBD2 identical over 7 bases. CDR1 MNHEY and CDR2 SVGAGI come from the germline V gene. Trimming cost V 7 bases and J 7 bases; bases outside gene matches: 3. The CDR3 is 12 residues long. CDR3 in DNA: TGTGCCAGCACGGGGAGGGTCGGGGAGCTGTTTTTT. It encodes CASTGRVGELFF.

This chain uses TRBV4-3 with TRBJ1-4, with D tentatively TRBD1 (5 bases). The V gene's germline CDR1 is LGHNA and CDR2 YSLEER. Trimming took off 4 bases at V and 3 bases at J, with 12 bases between the two ends. This CDR3 comprises 15 residues. Here the CDR3 reads CASSLAGRSNEKLFF. In nucleotides, the CDR3 is TGCGCCAGCAGCCTAGCGGGACGGTCTAATGAAAAACTGTTTTTT.

A single count supports this clone. The genes are TRBV5-5 and TRBJ2-1, with D maybe TRBD2 (5 bases). The germline V gene encodes CDR1 SGHKS and CDR2 YYEKEE (reference sequence). Trimming stripped 7 bases from V and 5 bases from J, with 13 bases between. This CDR3 is 13 amino acids long. DNA of the CDR3: TGTGCCAGCCTCTTCAGCGGTCACAATGAGCAGTTCTTC. Encoded protein: CASLFSGHNEQFF.

This clone was counted a few times. Since no conserved phenylalanine or tryptophan closes the CDR3, a read error is the likely cause. No DNA is shown, since the ends of the CDR3 on it are uncertain; the CDR3 is the one TCRdb lists. This chain links TRBV15 with TRBJ1-2. The V gene's germline CDR1 is LNHNV and CDR2 YYDKDF (reference sequence). The CDR3 is made up of 10 amino acids, end residues included. CDR3 loop: CATSRGGVRV.

The chain carries TRBV3-1 (or the pseudogene TRBV3-2) and TRBJ2-2, with TRBD1 as a possible D gene (5 bases). V gave up 4 bases and J gave up 3 bases, with 12 bases separating them. Germline-derived CDR1 and CDR2 are LGHDT and YNNKEL (reference sequence). There are 15 residues in the CDR3. The CDR3 sequence is CASSRRQGDTGELFF. CDR3 coding DNA: TGTGCCAGCAGCCGTCGTCAGGGTGACACCGGGGAGCTGTTTTTT.

The chain employs TRBV7-8 and TRBJ1-1; no reliable D call. The CDR3 runs to 14 residues. V lost 6 bases and J lost 5, with 16 bases in between. CDR1 is SGHVS, CDR2 FQNEAQ, per germline. CDR3 bases: TGTGCCAGCAGTTCTGGTGAGGTGTCGACTGAAGCTTTCTTT. This codes for CASSSGEVSTEAFF. Supplemented by reference TRBV7-8 and TRBJ1-1, the full variable domain reads GAGVSQSPRYKVAKRGQDVALRCDPISGHVSLFWYQQALGQGPEFLTYFQNEAQLDKSGLPSDRFFAERPEGSVSTLKIQRTQQEDSAVYLCASSSGEVSTEAFFGQGTRLTVV.

This clone was counted a few times. In DNA, the CDR3 is TGCGCCAGCAGCCGAGGACTAGTAGGCGGGGATGAGCAGTTCTTC. Translated, it gives CASSRGLVGGDEQFF. The chain couples TRBV4-1 to TRBJ2-1; 7 bases are a match to TRBD2. This CDR3 is built from 15 residues. Germline CDR1 and CDR2: MGHRA and YSYEKL. The V segment lost 4 bases and the J segment 8 bases; nucleotides outside the gene matches: 11.

This clone was detected a few times. The V and J genes are TRBV4-1 and TRBJ1-1, with unresolved D. V lost 0 bases to trimming and J lost 3 bases, with 8 bases between them. The CDR3 has 14 residues. Per germline, CDR1 MGHRA and CDR2 YSYEKL. The CDR3 sequence: CASSQDRRHTEAFF. The CDR3 DNA follows: TGCGCCAGCAGCCAAGATCGGAGGCACACTGAAGCTTTCTTT.

This chain connects TRBV19 to TRBJ2-3, with 12 bases lining up with TRBD2. Germline V lookup: CDR1 LNHDA, CDR2 SQIVND (reference sequence). The CDR3 totals 16 residues. Trimming at V came to 2 bases and at J to 5 bases, leaving 5 bases not matched to a gene. The CDR3 here is CASSIRTSGMGDTQYF. CDR3 coding DNA: TGTGCCAGTAGTATAAGGACTAGCGGGATGGGAGATACGCAGTATTTT.

The rearrangement uses TRBV5-1 and TRBJ2-2, with 8 bases fitting TRBD2. CDR1 and CDR2 (germline): SGHRS, YFSETQ. V was clipped by 3 bases and J by 0 bases; unmatched bases: 1. The CDR3 is 15 amino acids. The CDR3 bases are TGCGCCAGCAGCTCGGGACTAGCGAACACCGGGGAGCTGTTTTTT. The encoded protein is CASSSGLANTGELFF.

CDR3 nucleotide sequence: TGTGCCAGCAGGCCAGCGGGAGGCTCCTACGAGCAGTACTTC. It codes for CASRPAGGSYEQYF. V gene TRBV28 combines with J gene TRBJ2-7, with 9 bases matching TRBD2. V was clipped by 6 bases and J by 0 bases; unmatched bases: 3. CDR1 MDHEN and CDR2 SYDVKM come from the germline V gene. This CDR3 is built from 14 residues.

V is TRBV3-1 (or the pseudogene TRBV3-2) and J is TRBJ2-1; the match to TRBD2 covers 8 bases. The CDR3 loop spans 17 amino acids. Losses at the gene ends were 4 bases for V and 0 bases for J; bases not matched to a gene: 8. CDR1 is LGHDT and CDR2 is YNNKEL in the germline V gene (reference sequence). The CDR3 loop is CASSPPRGRPSYNEQFF. The CDR3 region has the DNA TGTGCCAGCAGCCCACCTCGCGGGAGGCCCTCCTACAATGAGCAGTTCTTC.

The chain couples TRBV19 to TRBJ2-1; 7 bases line up with TRBD2. Germline CDR1 reads LNHDA; CDR2 reads SQIVND (reference sequence). The CDR3 consists of 17 residues. V gave up 3 bases and J gave up 0 bases; unmatched junction bases: 8. DNA of the CDR3: TGTGCCAGTAGTATGGGAGGGCCTCCGAGCTCCTACAATGAGCAGTTCTTC. Translating it yields CASSMGGPPSSYNEQFF.

The chain combines TRBV7-6 with TRBJ1-2; 7 nucleotides line up with TRBD1. The CDR3 has 13 residues. CDR1 is SGHVS, CDR2 FNYEAQ, per germline. Trimming took 5 bases from V and 0 from J; bases not matched to a gene: 0. The CDR3 DNA reads as TGTGCCAGCAGCCAGGGGGCTAACTATGGCTACACCTTC. As protein: CASSQGANYGYTF. The variable domain in full, with the rest retrieved from reference TRBV7-6 and TRBJ1-2, is GAGVSQSPRYKVTKRGQDVALRCDPISGHVSLYWYRQALGQGPEFLTYFNYEAQQDKSGLPNDRFSAERPEGSISTLTIQRTEQRDSAMYRCASSQGANYGYTFGSGTRLTVV.

J is TRBJ1-5 and V is TRBV6-2 or TRBV6-3, with 7 bases fitting TRBD1. Unmatched junction bases numbered 1, after V lost 2 bases and J lost 0 bases. The CDR3 is 15 residues long. Looked up from germline, CDR1 is MNHEY and CDR2 is SVGEGT. CDR3 sequence reads: CASSYAGGSNQPQHF. The CDR3 nucleotides are TGTGCCAGCAGTTACGCAGGGGGTAGCAATCAGCCCCAGCATTTT.

The chain joins TRBV14 to TRBJ1-2, with D perhaps matching TRBD1 (5 bases). The CDR3 is 13 amino acids. V was pared by 3 bases and J by 1 base, with 6 bases between. CDR1 is SGHDN and CDR2 is FVKESK in the germline V gene. The chain's CDR3 is CASSQGGNYGYTF. The CDR3 nucleotides are TGTGCCAGCAGCCAGGGGGGTAACTATGGCTACACCTTC.

V usage is TRBV7-2 and J usage is TRBJ1-1, with D maybe TRBD1 (6 bases). Germline V lookup: CDR1 SGHTA, CDR2 FQGNSA. CDR3 size: 15 residues. Trimming removed 1 base from V and 6 bases from J, with 15 bases in between. In nucleotides, the CDR3 is TGTGCCAGCAGCTTAGGGGGGCGGCAGGGTCCTGAAGCTTTCTTT. Translating gives CASSLGGRQGPEAFF.

This clone showed up many times. The rearrangement uses TRBV5-5 and TRBJ1-5, with D hard to call. CDR3 length: 16 amino acids. V was cut by 4 bases and J by 6 bases, with 20 bases left in between. CDR1 is SGHKS and CDR2 is YYEKEE in the germline V gene (reference sequence). CDR3 amino acids: CASSPVGSSPRQPQHF. Written as DNA, the CDR3 is TGTGCCAGCAGCCCGGTGGGGAGTTCACCCCGTCAGCCCCAGCATTTT.

This chain joins TRBV7-9 and TRBJ1-1, with TRBD1 identical over 7 bases. Germline V gene data show CDR1 as SEHNR and CDR2 as FQNEAQ (reference sequence). The CDR3 covers 13 residues. V was clipped by 5 bases and J by 7 bases; unmatched bases: 7. CDR3 region: CASSRTGGSEAFF. CDR3 in DNA: TGTGCCAGCAGCCGGACAGGAGGTAGTGAAGCTTTCTTT.

The chain uses TRBV2 and TRBJ1-1; D might be TRBD1 (6 bases). The germline V and J ends were trimmed by 6 bases and 0 bases, with 11 bases remaining between them. CDR1 and CDR2 (germline): SNHLY, FYNNEI. The CDR3 totals 14 residues. CDR3 DNA sequence: TGTGCCAGCAGGAGACAGGTTTTGAACACTGAAGCTTTCTTT. Its translation is CASRRQVLNTEAFF.

The V gene is TRBV2, the J gene TRBJ2-1; TRBD2 matches at 13 bases. The V segment lost 6 bases and the J segment 9 bases; nucleotides outside the gene matches: 11. Germline V gene sequence: CDR1 SNHLY, CDR2 FYNNEI. The CDR3 runs 16 residues. CDR3: CASRDTSGRAPFEQFF. The CDR3 DNA sequence: TGTGCCAGCAGAGATACTAGCGGGAGGGCACCTTTTGAGCAGTTCTTC.